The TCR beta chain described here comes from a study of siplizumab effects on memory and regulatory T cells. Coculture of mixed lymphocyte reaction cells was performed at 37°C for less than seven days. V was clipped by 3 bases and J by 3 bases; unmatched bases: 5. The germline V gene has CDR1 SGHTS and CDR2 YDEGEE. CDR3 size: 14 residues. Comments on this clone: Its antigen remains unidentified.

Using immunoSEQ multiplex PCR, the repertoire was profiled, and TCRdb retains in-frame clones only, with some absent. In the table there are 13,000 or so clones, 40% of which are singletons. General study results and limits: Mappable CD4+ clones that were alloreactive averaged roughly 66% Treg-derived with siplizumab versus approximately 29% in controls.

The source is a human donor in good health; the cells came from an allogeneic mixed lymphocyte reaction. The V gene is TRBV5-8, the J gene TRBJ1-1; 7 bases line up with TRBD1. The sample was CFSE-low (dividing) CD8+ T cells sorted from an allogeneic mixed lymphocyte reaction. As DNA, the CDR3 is TGTGCCAGCAGCTCAATGACAGGGTACACTGAAGCTTTCTTT. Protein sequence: CASSSMTGYTEAFF.